A single sample is the source of the 24 T cell receptor beta chains below, sequenced in a study of regulatory T cells in long-lasting Graves disease (dated by TCRdb to the early 2020s). Libraries were constructed by multiplex PCR. TCRdb names Illumina HiSeq 4000 as the instrument used. CDR3 regions were amplified by Arm-PCR with iRepertoire HTBI primers to construct TCR beta libraries. TCRdb trimmed public reads at Q25 via fastp, called clones via MiXCR and kept in-frame beta chains. Under each unique CDR3 protein, matching rows form one entry showing the most common genes and DNA. Present in this sample are around 420,000 distinct CDR3 sequences, roughly 16% of which were seen just once. The ten largest clones capture about 24% of the sample. The sample's time point label is to be understood as: newly diagnosed GD, antithyroid drugs for less than 3 months. For both TCR sequencing and RNA sequencing, RNA was extracted from PBMCs in TRIzol.

Sequenced here: peripheral blood mononuclear cells (PBMCs), sampled at new diagnosis, from a patient treated with antithyroid drugs. All receptors derive from a female donor with Graves disease.

There are many counts of this clonotype. This chain links TRBV6-1 with TRBJ1-1; 9 bases are a match to TRBD1. The CDR3 is 14 residues long. J was trimmed by 8 bases and V by 5 bases; bases with no gene match: 9. Per the germline V gene, CDR1 is MNHNS and CDR2 is SASEGT. This chain's CDR3 is CASSPTGTGLEAFF. DNA of the CDR3: TGTGCCAGCAGTCCAACCGGGACAGGGTTAGAAGCTTTCTTT.

This clonotype was seen many times. This chain uses TRBV29-1 with TRBJ2-3, with D possibly being TRBD2 (6 bases). Germline V CDR1 and CDR2: SQVTM, ANQGSEA. The CDR3 consists of 15 residues. Trimming shortened V by 3 bases and J by 1 base, and 14 bases separated the two germline ends. CDR3: CSVDARRAGTDTQYF. Here the CDR3 DNA reads TGCAGCGTTGACGCTCGGAGGGCGGGCACAGATACGCAGTATTTT.

This clonotype was seen many times. The chain combines TRBV12-3 or TRBV12-4 with TRBJ1-5, with a possible D match to TRBD1 (5 bases). Trimming pared 3 bases from V and 0 bases from J, leaving 12 bases between. The CDR3 runs 16 residues. The CDR3 here is CASSLGTLNSNQPQHF. In DNA form, the CDR3 reads TGTGCCAGCAGTTTGGGGACCTTAAATAGCAATCAGCCCCAGCATTTT.

The sample holds many counts of this clonotype. The chain couples TRBV5-1 to TRBJ2-5, with TRBD1 matching 7 bases. The junction had 6 bases not matched to a gene; V was cut back by 0 bases and J by 4 bases. This CDR3 spans 15 amino acids. Germline V gives CDR1 SGHRS, CDR2 YFSETQ. The CDR3 sequence: CASSLDRQGPETQYF. CDR3 coding DNA: TGCGCCAGCAGCTTGGATCGACAGGGCCCAGAGACCCAGTACTTC. Filled out from reference TRBV5-1 and TRBJ2-5, the complete variable domain reads KAGVTQTPRYLIKTRGQQVTLSCSPISGHRSVSWYQQTPGQGLQFLFEYFSETQRNKGNFPGRFSGRQFSNSRSEMNVSTLELGDSALYLCASSLDRQGPETQYFGPGTRLLVL.

Note on this clonotype: Compared with germline, one end of the junction differs, possibly owing to a read error. This rearrangement joins TRBV28 to TRBJ1-1; 7 nucleotides line up with TRBD1. The CDR3 covers 13 residues. The germline V gene has CDR1 MDHEN and CDR2 SYDVKM. This CDR3 is CASSRDSTFEASF. DNA of the CDR3: TGTGCCAGCAGCCGGGACAGTACTTTTGAAGCTTCCTTT.

Only a few counts were recorded for this clonotype. The chain combines TRBV12-3 or TRBV12-4 with TRBJ1-2, with unresolved D. V lost 5 bases to trimming and J lost 4 bases, with 14 bases between them. The CDR3 runs 14 residues. DNA for the CDR3: TGTGCCAGCAGTCCATGGGAGGCTATCTATGGCTACACCTTC. This codes for CASSPWEAIYGYTF.

In this sample, this clonotype turned up many times. Here the CDR3 reads CASSPLGGFFGFYGYTF. The CDR3 DNA follows: TGTGCCAGCAGTCCCTTGGGGGGGTTCTTTGGTTTCTATGGCTACACCTTC. The chain employs TRBV6-1 and TRBJ1-2; D may be TRBD1 (5 bases). The CDR3 is 17 residues long. V shed 5 bases and J shed 4 bases, with 23 bases lying between them. Looked up from germline, CDR1 is MNHNS and CDR2 is SASEGT.

The table lists this clonotype with many counts. This chain links TRBV15 with TRBJ1-3, with 8 bases lining up with TRBD1. Germline V gene lookup returns CDR1 LNHNV and CDR2 YYDKDF (reference sequence). After removal of 0 bases from V and 4 bases from J, the junction contained 5 bases not matched to a gene. The CDR3 runs 16 residues. CDR3 region: CATSRDWDRLGNTIYF. The CDR3 bases are TGTGCCACCAGCAGAGATTGGGACAGGCTAGGAAACACCATATATTTT.

The chain carries TRBV12-5 and TRBJ2-3; possibly TRBD2 for D (6 bases). The CDR3 has 17 amino acids. V was shortened by 2 bases and J by 0 bases, with 15 bases between the two germline ends. In germline, CDR1 is LGHNT, CDR2 FRNRAP. CDR3 residues: CASGLHPGLTSTDTQYF. CDR3 DNA sequence: TGTGCTAGTGGTTTGCACCCGGGACTTACTAGCACAGATACGCAGTATTTT.

V usage is TRBV5-1 and J usage is TRBJ2-1, with TRBD2 as a possible D gene (6 bases). The ends were cut back, 3 bases at V and 8 bases at J, with 21 bases in the middle. The length of the CDR3 is 16 residues. Looked up from germline, CDR1 is SGHRS and CDR2 is YFSETQ. This CDR3 is CASSSGVRWNLDEQFF. For the CDR3, the DNA is TGCGCCAGCAGCTCGGGAGTCAGGTGGAACTTGGATGAGCAGTTCTTC. Filled out from reference TRBV5-1 and TRBJ2-1, the complete variable domain reads KAGVTQTPRYLIKTRGQQVTLSCSPISGHRSVSWYQQTPGQGLQFLFEYFSETQRNKGNFPGRFSGRQFSNSRSEMNVSTLELGDSALYLCASSSGVRWNLDEQFFGPGTRLTVL.

The rearrangement links TRBV24-1 to TRBJ2-3; the D is unclear. The CDR3 length is 12 residues. Germline V gene data show CDR1 as KGHDR and CDR2 as SFDVKD. Trimming took 4 bases from V and 2 from J, leaving 3 bases between them. CDR3 amino acids: CATSENTDTQYF. CDR3 sequence (DNA): TGTGCCACCAGTGAGAACACAGATACGCAGTATTTT.

The rearrangement joins TRBV5-4 to TRBJ2-7; weak D call: TRBD2 (6 bases). Germline-derived CDR1 and CDR2 are SGHNT and YYREEE (reference sequence). Trimming took off 5 bases at V and 0 bases at J, with 12 bases between the two ends. This CDR3 is built from 14 residues. The CDR3 region has the DNA TGTGCCAGCAGGGGAGGAATCGACTCCTACGAGCAGTACTTC. As protein: CASRGGIDSYEQYF.

This clonotype showed up many times. The DNA for the CDR3 is TGTGCCAGCAGGGCGATCTGGCCCCAGCATTTT. Its translation: CASRAIWPQHF. The genes are TRBV6-1 and TRBJ1-5; D is uncertain. The CDR3 has 11 residues. V dropped 6 bases and J dropped 9 bases, with 9 bases sitting between them. CDR1 is MNHNS and CDR2 is SASEGT in the germline V gene.

The sample holds many counts of this clonotype. Here the CDR3 DNA reads TGTGCCAGCAGTGAACAGGGGCTTACTAACTATGGCTACACCTTC. This codes for CASSEQGLTNYGYTF. The chain carries TRBV2 and TRBJ1-2; perhaps TRBD1 as D (6 bases). The germline gives CDR1 SNHLY, CDR2 FYNNEI. This CDR3 is built from 15 residues. The V and J ends lost 2 bases and 0 bases respectively, with 10 bases between them.

This clonotype was found many times. Relative to the germline gene, one junction end is altered; a read error may explain this. The chain links TRBV5-1 to TRBJ1-1; 9 nucleotides align to TRBD1. Germline V gives CDR1 SGHRS, CDR2 YFSETQ. The CDR3 is 16 amino acids. For the CDR3, the DNA is TGTGCCAGCAGCGTAGCCCCGACAGGGGGGGCCACTGAAGCTTTCTTT. Translated, it gives CASSVAPTGGATEAFF.

Ten or more counts support this clonotype. The CDR3 spells CASSGRPSSYNEQFF. The CDR3 DNA reads TGTGCCAGCTCGGGACGGCCAAGCTCCTACAATGAGCAGTTCTTC. The chain employs TRBV2 and TRBJ2-1; perhaps D is TRBD1 or TRBD2 (5 bases each). V lost 8 bases and J 0 bases, leaving 14 bases between the germline ends. The CDR3 contains 15 residues. Germline V lookup: CDR1 SNHLY, CDR2 FYNNEI.

This clonotype was observed many times. This sequence joins TRBV12-3 or TRBV12-4 and TRBJ1-1, with a weak D call TRBD1 (5 bases). This CDR3 has 13 amino acids. V was trimmed by 6 bases and J by 1 base, leaving 9 bases between them. The CDR3 here is CASSFGQNTEAFF. In nucleotides, the CDR3 is TGTGCCAGCAGCTTTGGACAGAACACTGAAGCTTTCTTT.

V usage is TRBV4-1 and J usage is TRBJ1-2; D is uncertain. The germline V and J ends were trimmed by 2 bases and 4 bases, with 14 bases remaining between them. From germline, CDR1 is MGHRA and CDR2 YSYEKL. CDR3 size: 15 residues. The CDR3 is CASSQSRDWLYGYTF. The CDR3 region has the DNA TGCGCCAGCAGCCAAAGCCGGGATTGGCTCTATGGCTACACCTTC.

This clonotype was counted many times. This chain uses TRBV5-1 with TRBJ1-2; TRBD1 aligns across 10 bases. The CDR3 covers 13 residues. The V gene end was trimmed by 2 bases and the J gene end by 10 bases; junction bases not matched to a gene: 5. The germline gives CDR1 SGHRS, CDR2 YFSETQ. Written as DNA, the CDR3 is TGCGCCAGCAGCTTTCGGACAGGGGGGATCTACACCTTC. Translated, it gives CASSFRTGGIYTF.

The chain has TRBV15 and TRBJ2-2, with D perhaps TRBD2 (6 bases). The V gene lost 0 bases and the J gene lost 4 bases, with 12 bases spanning the gap. Germline CDR1 LNHNV, CDR2 YYDKDF (reference sequence). The CDR3 length is 16 residues. The CDR3 here is CATSRDGGMGTGELFF. CDR3 DNA sequence: TGTGCCACCAGCAGAGATGGGGGGATGGGCACCGGGGAGCTGTTTTTT.

The chain couples TRBV11-3 to TRBJ1-1; D not resolved. The CDR3 loop spans 15 amino acids. The germline V gene encodes CDR1 SGHNT and CDR2 YENEEA. V gave up 5 bases and J gave up 4 bases, with 17 bases separating them. The CDR3 coding sequence is TGTGCCAGCAGCCCAGATGAGACTTTGGGCACTGAAGCTTTCTTT. Protein product: CASSPDETLGTEAFF.

The chain is built from TRBV4-1 and TRBJ1-5; 7 bases map to TRBD1. The CDR3 consists of 14 residues. The J segment lost 5 bases and the V segment lost 1 base, leaving 2 bases of the junction unmatched. Germline CDR1 MGHRA, CDR2 YSYEKL. CDR3 sequence: CASSQGQGHQPQHF. In nucleotides, the CDR3 is TGCGCCAGCAGCCAAGGACAGGGACATCAGCCCCAGCATTTT.

Regarding this clonotype: A read error is possible here, since a much larger clone lies one base away. This chain links TRBV3-1 with TRBJ1-1; D is ambiguous. Trimming shortened V by 4 bases and J by 1 base, and 10 bases separated the two germline ends. Germline CDR1 is LGHDT and CDR2 is YNNKEL (reference sequence). The CDR3 is made up of 14 amino acids. CDR3 loop: CASSRIQKNTEAFF. CDR3 DNA sequence: TGTGCCAGCAGCCGAATACAGAAGAACACTGAAGCTTTCTTT.

This clonotype was picked up many times. This chain joins TRBV7-9 and TRBJ1-2, with no clear D. The CDR3 consists of 16 residues. Germline V gives CDR1 SEHNR, CDR2 FQNEAQ (reference sequence). Trimming left V 2 bases short and J 4 bases short, with 17 bases between. CDR3 sequence: CASSLQWSEAGYGYTF. CDR3 sequence (DNA): TGTGCCAGCAGCTTACAATGGTCCGAGGCGGGCTATGGCTACACCTTC.